A single sample is the source of the 20 T cell receptor beta chains below, sequenced in a study of cytomegalovirus exposure and HLA in healthy donors. The PCR contained 60 Vbeta and 13 Jbeta primers. Using immunoSEQ multiplex PCR, the repertoire was profiled, and TCRdb retains in-frame clones only, with some absent. This sample's clone table lists 150,000 or so clones. The material sequenced was PBMCs. The receptors here all came from a man aged 25 to 40 in good health and CMV-seronegative.

This sequence joins TRBV9 and TRBJ2-2; D remains ambiguous. Germline-derived CDR1 and CDR2 are SGDLS and YYNGEE. V lost 4 bases and J lost 6, with 13 bases in between. The CDR3 is 14 amino acids. This CDR3 is CASSPLVDAGELFF. The CDR3 region has the DNA TGTGCCAGCAGCCCCCTAGTCGATGCCGGGGAGCTGTTTTTT.

This sequence joins TRBV9 and TRBJ2-7; D is perhaps TRBD1 (5 bases). The germline V and J ends were trimmed by 4 bases and 6 bases, with 17 bases remaining between them. Germline lookup yields CDR1 SGDLS and CDR2 YYNGEE. The length of the CDR3 is 14 residues. CDR3 amino acids: CASSPGAPTGEQYF. The CDR3 DNA reads TGTGCCAGCAGCCCTGGGGCTCCCACAGGCGAGCAGTACTTC.

The chain uses TRBV5-1 and TRBJ1-1; no firm D call. Germline-derived CDR1 and CDR2 are SGHRS and YFSETQ. This CDR3 is 13 amino acids long. Trimming cost V 6 bases and J 1 base, with 10 bases left between them. The CDR3: CASTPAGNTEAFF. The CDR3 coding sequence is TGCGCCAGCACCCCCGCGGGGAACACTGAAGCTTTCTTT.

The CDR3 nucleotides are TGTGCCAGCAGTGGATGGGGACAGCCCGGCCGGGAGACCCAGTACTTC. Translated: CASSGWGQPGRETQYF. V is TRBV6-1 and J is TRBJ2-5; 7 bases are a match to TRBD1. J gave up 5 bases and V 4 bases, and 13 bases lay outside the gene matches. The germline gives CDR1 MNHNS, CDR2 SASEGT. The CDR3 length is 16 residues.

The chain joins TRBV12-5 to TRBJ2-1; D unclear. Germline CDR1 is LGHNT and CDR2 is FRNRAP. The CDR3 consists of 12 residues. V lost 6 bases, J lost 9 bases, and 12 bases lay in between. The CDR3: CASGDVQVEQFF. The CDR3 nucleotides read TGTGCTAGTGGCGACGTCCAGGTTGAGCAGTTCTTC.

This chain uses TRBV19 with TRBJ2-6; D uncertain. Trimming removed 6 bases from V and 0 bases from J, with 9 bases in between. Germline CDR1 and CDR2: LNHDA and SQIVND (reference sequence). The CDR3 length is 15 residues. The CDR3 loop reads CASRTEFSGANVLTF. The CDR3 DNA reads TGTGCCAGTAGAACGGAGTTCTCTGGGGCCAACGTCCTGACTTTC.

The chain recombines TRBV18 with TRBJ2-1; 11 bases align to TRBD1. The CDR3 covers 15 residues. Trimming at V came to 3 bases and at J to 2 bases, leaving 0 bases not matched to a gene. The germline V gene has CDR1 KGHSH and CDR2 LQKENI. CDR3 protein: CASSPGQGAYNEQFF. As DNA, the CDR3 is TGTGCCAGCTCACCGGGACAGGGGGCCTACAATGAGCAGTTCTTC.

The chain is built from TRBV18 and TRBJ2-3; D unresolved. Trimming removed 2 bases at V and 6 bases at J, with 12 bases between. The CDR3 length is 14 residues. Germline CDR1 KGHSH, CDR2 LQKENI. CDR3 nucleotides: TGTGCCAGCTCACCAGACGTGCACGGGGATACGCAGTATTTT. Encoded protein: CASSPDVHGDTQYF. The full variable domain, completed using reference TRBV18 and TRBJ2-3, is NAGVMQNPRHLVRRRGQEARLRCSPMKGHSHVYWYRQLPEEGLKFMVYLQKENIIDESGMPKERFSAEFPKEGPSILRIQQVVRGDSAAYFCASSPDVHGDTQYFGPGTRLTVL.

The genes are TRBV19 and TRBJ1-4; D unclear. Looked up from germline, CDR1 is LNHDA and CDR2 is SQIVND (reference sequence). The V end was cut by 5 bases, the J end by 1 base, with 20 bases between. The CDR3 has 18 amino acids. The CDR3 here is CASSSNFFGRGTNEKLFF. The CDR3 DNA reads TGTGCCAGTAGTTCCAATTTTTTCGGAAGAGGAACTAATGAAAAACTGTTTTTT. Full variable domain (remainder filled in from reference TRBV19 and TRBJ1-4): DGGITQSPKYLFRKEGQNVTLSCEQNLNHDAMYWYRQDPGQGLRLIYYSQIVNDFQKGDIAEGYSVSREKKESFPLTVTSAQKNPTAFYLCASSSNFFGRGTNEKLFFGSGTQLSVL.

The J gene is TRBJ2-7, the V gene TRBV7-2; TRBD2 is a possible D gene (5 bases). The V end was cut by 3 bases, the J end by 2 bases, with 14 bases between. This CDR3 comprises 15 residues. Per the germline V gene, CDR1 is SGHTA and CDR2 is FQGNSA. In DNA, the CDR3 is TGTGCCAGCAGCTTTGGCCCCGGGGAGCCCTACGAGCAGTACTTC. Translation gives CASSFGPGEPYEQYF.

The J gene is TRBJ1-2, the V gene TRBV11-2; weak D call: TRBD1 (6 bases). Trimming removed 0 bases from V and 7 bases from J, with 12 bases in between. The CDR3 loop spans 14 amino acids. Germline assignment: CDR1 SGHAT and CDR2 FQNNGV. The CDR3 DNA sequence: TGTGCCAGCAGCTTAGAGGAACAGGGCGTTGGCTACACCTTC. Amino acid sequence: CASSLEEQGVGYTF.

The V and J genes are TRBV5-1 and TRBJ1-4; D gene ambiguous. The CDR3 extends over 15 amino acids. V lost 3 bases to trimming and J lost 0 bases, with 9 bases between them. Germline-derived CDR1 and CDR2 are SGHRS and YFSETQ. The CDR3 here is CASSSPGTTNEKLFF. The DNA of the CDR3 is TGCGCCAGCAGCTCCCCCGGGACAACTAATGAAAAACTGTTTTTT. The whole variable domain, remainder taken from reference TRBV5-1 and TRBJ1-4, is KAGVTQTPRYLIKTRGQQVTLSCSPISGHRSVSWYQQTPGQGLQFLFEYFSETQRNKGNFPGRFSGRQFSNSRSEMNVSTLELGDSALYLCASSSPGTTNEKLFFGSGTQLSVL.

The J gene is TRBJ2-1, the V gene TRBV6-5; 11 bases agree with TRBD2. After removal of 2 bases from V and 9 bases from J, the junction contained 6 bases not matched to a gene. Germline V gene data show CDR1 as MNHEY and CDR2 as SVGAGI. The CDR3 loop spans 15 amino acids. The CDR3 is CASSYQGLAGGEQFF. CDR3 nucleotides: TGTGCCAGCAGTTACCAAGGACTAGCGGGCGGTGAGCAGTTCTTC.

V is TRBV10-3 and J is TRBJ1-1, with 12 bases lining up with TRBD1. The ends lost 0 bases at V and 7 bases at J; junction bases unmatched: 12. CDR3 size: 18 residues. Germline lookup yields CDR1 ENHRY and CDR2 SYGVKD. DNA for the CDR3: TGTGCCATCAGTGAGTCTCTGGGACAGGGGGCGTCGGTTGTTGAAGCTTTCTTT. Its protein is CAISESLGQGASVVEAFF.

The chain employs TRBV19 and TRBJ2-3; maybe TRBD1 (6 bases). V lost 4 bases and J lost 2, with 19 bases in between. CDR1 and CDR2 (germline): LNHDA, SQIVND (reference sequence). The CDR3 runs 17 residues. CDR3 sequence (DNA): TGTGCCAGTAGTACCCAACAGGGTGTGGGGTCCACAGATACGCAGTATTTT. As protein: CASSTQQGVGSTDTQYF. The full variable domain, rest sourced from reference TRBV19 and TRBJ2-3, is DGGITQSPKYLFRKEGQNVTLSCEQNLNHDAMYWYRQDPGQGLRLIYYSQIVNDFQKGDIAEGYSVSREKKESFPLTVTSAQKNPTAFYLCASSTQQGVGSTDTQYFGPGTRLTVL.

In DNA form, the CDR3 reads TGTGCCAGCAGCTTCGACTTTTACAGGGGAACTGGGGCCAACGTCCTGACTTTC. This sequence encodes CASSFDFYRGTGANVLTF. This rearrangement joins TRBV5-5 to TRBJ2-6; 7 positions match TRBD1. After removal of 2 bases from V and 2 bases from J, the junction contained 10 bases not matched to a gene. The germline gives CDR1 SGHKS, CDR2 YYEKEE (reference sequence). This CDR3 has 18 residues.

The CDR3 DNA reads TGTGCCAGCAGCAGTGCCTTGACCGGGACAGTATCGTACGAGCAGTACTTC. This codes for CASSSALTGTVSYEQYF. This chain joins TRBV28 and TRBJ2-7; TRBD1 aligns across 7 bases. The germline CDR1 and CDR2 sequences are MDHEN and SYDVKM. V shed 6 bases, J shed 4 bases, and the junction held 18 bases outside the gene matches. This CDR3 has 17 residues.

This sequence joins TRBV6-1 and TRBJ2-3, with 8 bases lining up with TRBD1. Trimming at V came to 8 bases and at J to 1 base, leaving 8 bases not matched to a gene. This CDR3 region has 15 residues. Germline values: CDR1 MNHNS, CDR2 SASEGT. CDR3 loop: CASSLQGAGTDTQYF. In DNA, the CDR3 is TGTGCCAGCTCCCTTCAGGGGGCCGGCACAGATACGCAGTATTTT.

The rearrangement uses TRBV27 and TRBJ2-4; 10 nucleotides agree with TRBD2. Germline V gene lookup returns CDR1 MNHEY and CDR2 SMNVEV (reference sequence). With 5 bases clipped from V and 9 bases from J, the junction kept 4 bases outside the gene matches. This CDR3 contains 13 residues. The CDR3 region is CASSLAGVGIQYF. In DNA, the CDR3 is TGTGCCAGCAGTCTAGCGGGAGTAGGCATTCAGTACTTC.

This chain links TRBV5-1 with TRBJ2-7; 9 bases align to TRBD2. The germline V gene has CDR1 SGHRS and CDR2 YFSETQ. CDR3 length: 15 residues. The V gene end was trimmed by 0 bases and the J gene end by 5 bases; junction bases not matched to a gene: 6. DNA for the CDR3: TGCGCCAGCAGCTTGGTGGCGGGAGGGCCCCACGAGCAGTACTTC. Translation: CASSLVAGGPHEQYF.